A single sample is the source of the 31 T cell receptor beta chains below, sequenced in a study of cytomegalovirus exposure and HLA in healthy donors. The study ran its PCR with 60 Vbeta and 13 Jbeta primers. The assay was immunoSEQ multiplex PCR, and TCRdb's table has in-frame clones only and misses some. The sample has 100,000 to 120,000 clones; roughly 12% are singletons. Sample: PBMCs. These receptors all stem from a man aged 40-55 years in good health and CMV-seropositive.

The V and J genes are TRBV15 and TRBJ2-3, with TRBD1 matching 8 bases. V was pared by 3 bases and J by 3 bases, with 17 bases of the junction left unmatched. The germline gives CDR1 LNHNV, CDR2 YYDKDF (reference sequence). The CDR3 spans 19 residues. The CDR3, as DNA: TGTGCCACCAGCAGGGCAACCGGGACGCACAGGGGGTTAACAGATACGCAGTATTTT. Translating gives CATSRATGTHRGLTDTQYF.

This clone was observed a handful of times. The chain links TRBV5-1 to TRBJ1-5; D unclear. The CDR3 has 15 residues. Trimming pared 3 bases from V and 3 bases from J, leaving 13 bases between. Germline V gene sequence: CDR1 SGHRS, CDR2 YFSETQ. The CDR3: CASSSSGGDNQPQHF. CDR3 sequence (DNA): TGCGCCAGCAGCTCGTCAGGCGGGGACAATCAGCCCCAGCATTTT.

This clone was counted a few times. The gene calls are TRBV2 and TRBJ2-2; D is possibly TRBD2 (5 bases). This CDR3 is 16 amino acids long. V was shortened by 3 bases and J by 1 base, with 12 bases between the two germline ends. Germline assignment: CDR1 SNHLY and CDR2 FYNNEI. This CDR3 reads CASSEGEEGNTGELFF. The CDR3 region has the DNA TGTGCCAGCAGTGAGGGAGAGGAAGGGAACACCGGGGAGCTGTTTTTT.

This clone showed up just a few times. The genes are TRBV28 and TRBJ2-1; possibly TRBD2 for D (6 bases). The V gene lost 5 bases and the J gene lost 6 bases, with 11 bases spanning the gap. The CDR3 totals 13 residues. Germline V CDR1 and CDR2: MDHEN, SYDVKM. CDR3 nucleotide sequence: TGTGCCAGCAGTAATGGGGGAGGCAATGAGCAGTTCTTC. Amino acid sequence: CASSNGGGNEQFF.

This clone was observed a handful of times. The chain employs TRBV5-4 and TRBJ2-3; a weak D match, TRBD2 (6 bases). The CDR3 runs 14 residues. Germline assignment: CDR1 SGHNT and CDR2 YYREEE (reference sequence). V was clipped by 0 bases and J by 4 bases, with 9 bases between them. The CDR3 DNA follows: TGTGCCAGCAGCTTGGAGCGGGCCGCAGATACGCAGTATTTT. Translated: CASSLERAADTQYF.

The CDR3 DNA follows: TGTGCCAGCAGTGAAGACAGGCTAAATGAAAAACTGTTTTTT. It encodes CASSEDRLNEKLFF. The gene calls are TRBV6-1 and TRBJ1-4; D is perhaps TRBD1 (5 bases). CDR1 and CDR2 from the germline V gene are MNHNS and SASEGT. The CDR3 has 14 amino acids. V shed 1 base and J shed 5 bases, with 8 bases lying between them.

This clone has more than one count but fewer than ten. The rearrangement joins TRBV30 to TRBJ1-2; no firm D call. Trimming pared 5 bases from V and 8 bases from J, leaving 12 bases between. The CDR3 spans 11 residues. Germline V lookup: CDR1 GTSNPN, CDR2 SVGIG (reference sequence). The CDR3 DNA reads as TGTGCCTGGGCAGACTTACGGGGCTACACCTTC. Its protein product is CAWADLRGYTF. Full variable domain (missing parts from reference TRBV30 and TRBJ1-2): SQTIHQWPATLVQPVGSPLSLECTVEGTSNPNLYWYRQAAGRGLQLLFYSVGIGQISSEVPQNLSASRPQDRQFILSSKKLLLSDSGFYLCAWADLRGYTFGSGTRLTVV.

The chain combines TRBV4-1 with TRBJ2-1; 7 positions agree with TRBD1. This CDR3 comprises 18 residues. The germline gives CDR1 MGHRA, CDR2 YSYEKL. The ends lost 3 bases at V and 6 bases at J; junction bases unmatched: 17. The CDR3: CASSHGVVRTGVINEQFF. As DNA, the CDR3 is TGCGCCAGCAGCCACGGCGTCGTTAGGACAGGAGTTATCAATGAGCAGTTCTTC.

This clone was seen a handful of times. V gene TRBV10-2 combines with J gene TRBJ1-2; tentative D call: TRBD1 (6 bases). Germline lookup yields CDR1 WSHSY and CDR2 SAAADI. V shed 3 bases and J shed 6 bases, with 14 bases lying between them. The CDR3 has 14 amino acids. The CDR3 here is CASSEQGGADGYTF. CDR3 nucleotide sequence: TGCGCCAGCAGTGAACAGGGAGGGGCAGATGGCTACACCTTC.

The chain is built from TRBV5-1 and TRBJ1-2, with unresolved D. CDR3 length equals 14 residues. Trimming took off 4 bases at V and 2 bases at J, with 12 bases between the two ends. Germline loops: CDR1 SGHRS, CDR2 YFSETQ. The CDR3 loop is CASSAGELNYGYTF. The CDR3 nucleotides read TGCGCCAGCAGCGCGGGCGAACTCAACTATGGCTACACCTTC.

This clone was counted a few times. This chain joins TRBV2 and TRBJ1-1; D perhaps matches TRBD1 (6 bases). Per the germline V gene, CDR1 is SNHLY and CDR2 is FYNNEI. The ends were cut back, 7 bases at V and 3 bases at J, with 12 bases in the middle. The CDR3 spans 13 residues. The CDR3 is CASNRVEDTEAFF. In DNA form, the CDR3 reads TGTGCCAGCAACAGGGTAGAGGACACTGAAGCTTTCTTT.

The chain has TRBV10-2 and TRBJ1-5; 8 nucleotides match TRBD1. Trimming removed 4 bases from V and 6 bases from J; junction bases left unmatched: 5. From germline, CDR1 is WSHSY and CDR2 SAAADI. This CDR3 region has 14 residues. CDR3 DNA: TGCGCCAGCAGTGTTTACAGGGGGGGTCAGCCCCAGCATTTT. Translating it yields CASSVYRGGQPQHF.

The V call is TRBV13, the J call TRBJ2-4; tentatively, D is TRBD1 (5 bases). Deletions cut 5 bases from V and 1 base from J, with 9 bases between. Germline CDR1 PRHDT, CDR2 FYEKMQ (reference sequence). This CDR3 contains 14 residues. The CDR3 loop is CASSTQGAKNIQYF. The CDR3 DNA is TGTGCCAGCAGCACCCAGGGTGCCAAAAACATTCAGTACTTC.

The chain combines TRBV6-5 with TRBJ2-7, with TRBD1 identical over 7 bases. CDR3 length: 14 residues. Looked up from germline, CDR1 is MNHEY and CDR2 is SVGAGI. With V trimmed by 4 bases and J by 3 bases, 6 bases remained unmatched. CDR3: CASSSSGGNYEQYF. The DNA for the CDR3 is TGTGCCAGCAGTTCGTCAGGGGGTAACTACGAGCAGTACTTC.

This clone was observed a few times. The V and J genes are TRBV7-2 and TRBJ2-5; 7 positions match TRBD2. The CDR3 contains 16 residues. Germline assignment: CDR1 SGHTA and CDR2 FQGNSA. The J segment lost 3 bases and the V segment lost 5 bases, leaving 12 bases of the junction unmatched. This CDR3 is CASSTVAGAGEETQYF. The DNA for the CDR3 is TGTGCCAGCAGCACCGTGGCGGGCGCGGGGGAAGAGACCCAGTACTTC.

The V call is TRBV6-5, the J call TRBJ1-2; weak D call: TRBD1 (6 bases). Trimming took off 4 bases at V and 2 bases at J, with 14 bases between the two ends. CDR3 length: 15 amino acids. CDR1 is MNHEY, CDR2 SVGAGI, per germline. The CDR3 protein is CASSSVRGTNYGYTF. The CDR3 DNA reads TGTGCCAGCAGTTCCGTGAGGGGGACGAACTATGGCTACACCTTC.

The chain has TRBV2 and TRBJ1-1; 9 bases are a match to TRBD1. The trim removed 6 bases at V and 1 base at J, leaving 9 bases unmatched. The CDR3 covers 16 residues. CDR1 and CDR2 from the germline V gene are SNHLY and FYNNEI. CDR3 in DNA: TGTGCCAGCAGAAGAGGGACAGGGACCGGGAACACTGAAGCTTTCTTT. Protein product: CASRRGTGTGNTEAFF.

The gene calls are TRBV5-6 and TRBJ1-3; weak D call: TRBD1 (5 bases). The ends were cut back, 0 bases at V and 0 bases at J, with 10 bases in the middle. Germline V lookup: CDR1 SGHDT, CDR2 YYEEEE. The CDR3 covers 16 residues. DNA of the CDR3: TGTGCCAGCAGCTTGGGTAACGGACACTCTGGAAACACCATATATTTT. It translates to CASSLGNGHSGNTIYF. The full variable domain, its missing parts supplied by reference TRBV5-6 and TRBJ1-3, is DAGVTQSPTHLIKTRGQQVTLRCSPKSGHDTVSWYQQALGQGPQFIFQYYEEEERQRGNFPDRFSGHQFPNYSSELNVNALLLGDSALYLCASSLGNGHSGNTIYFGEGSWLTVV.

This clone has a handful of counts. The chain employs TRBV19 and TRBJ2-2; D is uncertain. V gave up 6 bases and J gave up 10 bases, with 12 bases separating them. Germline lookup yields CDR1 LNHDA and CDR2 SQIVND (reference sequence). The CDR3 extends over 12 amino acids. The CDR3 loop is CASSTAREELFF. CDR3 bases: TGTGCCAGTAGCACCGCCCGAGAGGAGCTGTTTTTT. The whole variable domain, filled in from reference TRBV19 and TRBJ2-2, reads DGGITQSPKYLFRKEGQNVTLSCEQNLNHDAMYWYRQDPGQGLRLIYYSQIVNDFQKGDIAEGYSVSREKKESFPLTVTSAQKNPTAFYLCASSTAREELFFGEGSRLTVL.

This clone was detected a few times. The chain combines TRBV6-5 with TRBJ2-7; 10 bases agree with TRBD2. Unmatched junction bases numbered 5, after V lost 2 bases and J lost 4 bases. The CDR3 is made up of 15 amino acids. CDR1 is MNHEY and CDR2 is SVGAGI in the germline V gene. The DNA for the CDR3 is TGTGCCAGCAGTTACCAAGCGGGAGGGGGGTACGAGCAGTACTTC. Its protein product is CASSYQAGGGYEQYF.

The chain has TRBV9 and TRBJ2-1; TRBD2 matches 13 bases. The CDR3 has 15 amino acids. V lost 0 bases and J lost 9; bases outside the gene matches: 3. The germline CDR1 and CDR2 sequences are SGDLS and YYNGEE. The CDR3 region has the DNA TGTGCCAGCAGCGTAGAAACTAGCGGGAGGGCTGAGCAGTTCTTC. This sequence encodes CASSVETSGRAEQFF.

This clone was detected only once. The chain combines TRBV12-5 with TRBJ1-2, with D unclear. CDR1 LGHNT and CDR2 FRNRAP come from the germline V gene. Trimming pared 7 bases from V and 4 bases from J, leaving 16 bases between. The CDR3 extends over 14 amino acids. CDR3 nucleotide sequence: TGTGCTAGTGCCTCGTCTAGAGGGAGCTATGGCTACACCTTC. Residues: CASASSRGSYGYTF.

The genes are TRBV6-5 and TRBJ1-1; a possible D gene is TRBD1 (5 bases). Between the trimmed V and J ends, which lost 5 bases and 8 bases, there was a span of 12 bases. This CDR3 is built from 12 residues. CDR1 and CDR2 from the germline V gene are MNHEY and SVGAGI. The CDR3 DNA reads TGTGCCAGCAGTGTGTGGGGCAGGGAAGCTTTCTTT. It translates to CASSVWGREAFF.

This clone was seen a handful of times. The chain employs TRBV5-8 and TRBJ2-7; D is possibly TRBD1 (5 bases). This CDR3 comprises 13 residues. CDR1 and CDR2 from the germline V gene are SGHTS and YDEGEE. V gave up 0 bases and J gave up 3 bases, with 7 bases separating them. The CDR3 region has the DNA TGTGCCAGCAGCTTGGGACAGCTCTACGAGCAGTACTTC. As protein: CASSLGQLYEQYF.

This clone came up a few times. CDR3 coding DNA: TGCGCCAGCAGCCGTAAGGGGTTGGCGTTTGGTTTCAATGAGCAGTTCTTC. It codes for CASSRKGLAFGFNEQFF. The V and J genes are TRBV5-1 and TRBJ2-1; tentatively, D is TRBD1 (5 bases). Per the germline V gene, CDR1 is SGHRS and CDR2 is YFSETQ. V lost 4 bases, J lost 6 bases, and 23 bases lay in between. The CDR3 spans 17 residues.

There are a few counts of this clone. This CDR3 reads CASSQGGASGSYEQYF. CDR3 DNA: TGCGCCAGCAGCCAAGGGGGGGCTAGCGGTTCCTACGAGCAGTACTTC. The rearrangement uses TRBV4-1 and TRBJ2-7; TRBD2 might be the D (7 bases). CDR3 length equals 16 residues. Between the trimmed V and J ends, which lost 1 base and 1 base, there was a span of 14 bases. CDR1 and CDR2 from the germline V gene are MGHRA and YSYEKL.

This clone was picked up a small number of times. This rearrangement joins TRBV27 to TRBJ1-2; the match to TRBD1 covers 10 bases. The J segment lost 5 bases and the V segment lost 6 bases, leaving 6 bases of the junction unmatched. The V gene's germline CDR1 is MNHEY and CDR2 SMNVEV (reference sequence). The CDR3 is 14 residues long. CDR3 DNA: TGTGCCAGCAGCAGGGACAGGGGAGGTTATGGCTACACCTTC. It translates to CASSRDRGGYGYTF.

The rearrangement links TRBV7-9 to TRBJ2-3; maybe TRBD2 (6 bases). Trimming removed 3 bases at V and 10 bases at J, with 14 bases between. There are 13 residues in the CDR3. CDR1 and CDR2 (germline): SEHNR, FQNEAQ (reference sequence). CDR3 bases: TGTGCCAGCAGCTTTGGGTTGGGGGAGGCGCAGTATTTT. Its protein product is CASSFGLGEAQYF.

This clone has just a few counts. The genes are TRBV6-5 and TRBJ2-2; tentatively, D is TRBD1 (5 bases). The germline V gene has CDR1 MNHEY and CDR2 SVGAGI. There are 16 residues in the CDR3. V was trimmed by 2 bases and J by 0 bases, leaving 10 bases between them. This chain's CDR3 is CASSYVRTTNTGELFF. CDR3 in DNA: TGTGCCAGCAGTTACGTCCGGACAACGAACACCGGGGAGCTGTTTTTT.

The genes are TRBV11-2 and TRBJ2-7; 7 nucleotides match TRBD1. With V trimmed by 5 bases and J by 8 bases, 6 bases remained unmatched. Per germline, CDR1 SGHAT and CDR2 FQNNGV. This CDR3 is 12 amino acids long. The CDR3 is CASSPGTDKQYF. For the CDR3, the DNA is TGTGCCAGCAGCCCAGGGACAGATAAGCAGTACTTC.

The chain uses TRBV19 and TRBJ2-7, with D tentatively TRBD2 (6 bases). The CDR3 is made up of 13 amino acids. V was pared by 8 bases and J by 3 bases, with 14 bases between. Germline assignment: CDR1 LNHDA and CDR2 SQIVND (reference sequence). The DNA of the CDR3 is TGTGCCAGTGCATTGAGCGGGCTCTACGAGCAGTACTTC. This encodes CASALSGLYEQYF.